Below are 22 T cell receptor beta chains sequenced from a single sample in a study of PD-L1 blockade in urothelial cancer. The data were produced by immunoSEQ multiplex PCR, yet TCRdb's version contains in-frame clones alone and is incomplete. The sample holds 75,000 to 95,000 clones, approximately 91% seen once. The sample consisted of PBMCs, taken around atezolizumab (anti-PD-L1) treatment. Source of these receptors: a man in his 60s with urothelial cancer.

The V and J genes are TRBV7-2 and TRBJ1-4; 7 nucleotides align to TRBD1. The CDR3 length is 14 residues. The junction had 2 bases not matched to a gene; V was cut back by 2 bases and J by 5 bases. Germline CDR1 SGHTA, CDR2 FQGNSA. Here the CDR3 reads CASSLQGGNEKLFF. CDR3 bases: TGTGCCAGCAGCTTACAGGGGGGAAATGAAAAACTGTTTTTT.

The rearrangement uses TRBV7-3 and TRBJ2-3, with 7 bases that match TRBD2. Germline CDR1 reads SGHTA; CDR2 reads FQGTGA. Losses at the gene ends were 5 bases for V and 2 bases for J; bases not matched to a gene: 4. This CDR3 has 14 amino acids. The CDR3 nucleotides are TGTGCCAGCAGCCCCACTAGCGCCACAGATACGCAGTATTTT. Amino acid sequence: CASSPTSATDTQYF.

The gene calls are TRBV7-2 and TRBJ1-1; tentatively, D is TRBD1 (6 bases). There are 13 residues in the CDR3. Trimming took 3 bases from V and 1 from J, leaving 6 bases between them. The germline gives CDR1 SGHTA, CDR2 FQGNSA. The CDR3 bases are TGTGCCAGCAGCTTGGGACAGAACACTGAAGCTTTCTTT. It translates to CASSLGQNTEAFF.

The V and J genes are TRBV5-1 and TRBJ2-2; 12 nucleotides line up with TRBD2. The germline gives CDR1 SGHRS, CDR2 YFSETQ. J lost 1 base, V lost 4 bases, and 2 bases had no gene match. The CDR3 length is 16 residues. CDR3 sequence reads: CASSPLAGGNTGELFF. The CDR3 DNA reads TGCGCCAGCAGCCCACTAGCGGGGGGGAACACCGGGGAGCTGTTTTTT.

The table lists this clone with a few counts. The V and J genes are TRBV4-1 and TRBJ2-1; 8 nucleotides match TRBD2. V dropped 4 bases and J dropped 2; count of bases not matched to a gene: 7. CDR1 and CDR2 from the germline V gene are MGHRA and YSYEKL. The CDR3 has 16 amino acids. This CDR3 is CASSPRVAGTYNEQFF. CDR3 DNA sequence: TGCGCCAGCAGCCCCCGGGTAGCGGGAACCTACAATGAGCAGTTCTTC.

J is TRBJ2-7 and V is TRBV7-2, with 7 bases fitting TRBD2. Losses at the gene ends were 1 base for V and 2 bases for J; bases not matched to a gene: 5. The CDR3 contains 15 residues. Germline lookup yields CDR1 SGHTA and CDR2 FQGNSA. The CDR3 coding sequence is TGTGCCAGCAGCTTAGAGGTGGGGGGGACCTACGAGCAGTACTTC. Translated, it gives CASSLEVGGTYEQYF.

The J gene is TRBJ1-2, the V gene TRBV7-3; D is unresolved. CDR1 is SGHTA and CDR2 is FQGTGA in the germline V gene. The germline V and J ends were trimmed by 2 bases and 8 bases, with 21 bases remaining between them. The CDR3 spans 16 residues. The CDR3 region has the DNA TGTGCCAGCAGCTTACAGTCGATGGGAGGAATAGAGGGCTACACCTTC. Encoded protein: CASSLQSMGGIEGYTF.

The chain couples TRBV2 to TRBJ2-1; 9 bases are a match to TRBD1. This CDR3 is 14 amino acids long. V shed 3 bases, J shed 7 bases, and the junction held 4 bases outside the gene matches. Germline V gene data show CDR1 as SNHLY and CDR2 as FYNNEI. CDR3 in DNA: TGTGCCAGCAGTGACGCACAGGGGGCGAATGAGCAGTTCTTC. Translating it yields CASSDAQGANEQFF.

The rearrangement links TRBV6-1 to TRBJ2-3, with 7 bases that match TRBD1. This CDR3 has 14 amino acids. Germline-derived CDR1 and CDR2 are MNHNS and SASEGT. J was trimmed by 0 bases and V by 8 bases; bases with no gene match: 5. The CDR3 coding sequence is TGTGCCAGCCGGGACAGCCCTAGCACAGATACGCAGTATTTT. This encodes CASRDSPSTDTQYF.

This clone was counted once. The chain combines TRBV14 with TRBJ1-2; tentative D call: TRBD1 (5 bases). The germline V gene has CDR1 SGHDN and CDR2 FVKESK. V lost 1 base, J lost 1 base, and 10 bases lay in between. The length of the CDR3 is 15 residues. The CDR3 region has the DNA TGTGCCAGCAGCCAAGTAAGGGGCCTTAACTATGGCTACACCTTC. It is translated as CASSQVRGLNYGYTF. The full variable domain, with the rest looked up from reference TRBV14 and TRBJ1-2, is EAGVTQFPSHSVIEKGQTVTLRCDPISGHDNLYWYRRVMGKEIKFLLHFVKESKQDESGMPNNRFLAERTGGTYSTLKVQPAELEDSGVYFCASSQVRGLNYGYTFGSGTRLTVV.

This chain joins TRBV30 and TRBJ2-5; the match to TRBD2 covers 7 bases. The ends lost 3 bases at V and 5 bases at J; junction bases unmatched: 12. Germline values: CDR1 GTSNPN, CDR2 SVGIG (reference sequence). This CDR3 is 15 amino acids long. The chain's CDR3 is CAWRFVGRRGETQYF. In DNA form, the CDR3 reads TGTGCCTGGAGGTTCGTGGGACGGCGGGGGGAGACCCAGTACTTC.

The chain recombines TRBV4-3 with TRBJ1-1; D uncertain. Trimming removed 0 bases from V and 3 bases from J, with 5 bases in between. This CDR3 contains 13 residues. Germline CDR1 is LGHNA and CDR2 is YSLEER. Here the CDR3 reads CASSQDRDTEAFF. In DNA, the CDR3 is TGCGCCAGCAGCCAAGACCGGGACACTGAAGCTTTCTTT.

J is TRBJ2-5 and V is TRBV7-2, with 9 nucleotides matching TRBD1. Germline loops: CDR1 SGHTA, CDR2 FQGNSA. With 2 bases clipped from V and 4 bases from J, the junction kept 17 bases outside the gene matches. The CDR3 contains 19 residues. The CDR3 bases are TGTGCCAGCAGCTTATTGGGGACAGGGAGTAGGGGGCCGATAGAGACCCAGTACTTC. This sequence encodes CASSLLGTGSRGPIETQYF.

This sequence joins TRBV5-4 and TRBJ2-3; TRBD1 matches 10 bases. CDR1 is SGHNT and CDR2 is YYREEE in the germline V gene (reference sequence). This CDR3 contains 14 residues. Trimming cost V 3 bases and J 6 bases; bases outside gene matches: 4. The CDR3 nucleotides are TGTGCCAGCAGCTCGACAGGGGGCAGGGATACGCAGTATTTT. Residues: CASSSTGGRDTQYF.

This clone was observed once. The genes are TRBV4-3 and TRBJ2-5; 8 bases agree with TRBD2. After removal of 0 bases from V and 0 bases from J, the junction contained 6 bases not matched to a gene. Germline V gene data show CDR1 as LGHNA and CDR2 as YSLEER. The CDR3 length is 17 residues. The CDR3 DNA reads as TGCGCCAGCAGCCAAGATTTCGCTAGCGGGTACCAAGAGACCCAGTACTTC. This codes for CASSQDFASGYQETQYF.

The J gene is TRBJ1-5, the V gene TRBV7-6; 8 bases align to TRBD1. Germline lookup yields CDR1 SGHVS and CDR2 FNYEAQ. V lost 3 bases, J lost 7 bases, and 2 bases stayed unmatched. There are 13 residues in the CDR3. CDR3 loop: CASSLTGDQPQHF. The CDR3 DNA follows: TGTGCCAGCAGCTTGACAGGGGACCAGCCCCAGCATTTT.

This clone was seen once. This rearrangement joins TRBV5-1 to TRBJ1-1, with D unclear. V was cut by 3 bases and J by 2 bases, with 11 bases left in between. The CDR3 runs to 14 residues. The germline CDR1 and CDR2 sequences are SGHRS and YFSETQ. The CDR3 sequence is CASSSSGGNTEAFF. In DNA form, the CDR3 reads TGCGCCAGCAGCTCATCAGGAGGCAACACTGAAGCTTTCTTT.

The rearrangement links TRBV29-1 to TRBJ1-1, with no clear D. The CDR3 consists of 13 residues. Germline V gene lookup returns CDR1 SQVTM and CDR2 ANQGSEA. Trimming took 6 bases from V and 3 from J, leaving 14 bases between them. The CDR3, as DNA: TGCAGCGTCTCTTTTCAGCGGGACACTGAAGCTTTCTTT. This translates into CSVSFQRDTEAFF.

This chain links TRBV30 with TRBJ1-5; maybe TRBD1 (5 bases). Trimming stripped 1 base from V and 11 bases from J, with 15 bases between. Germline V gene lookup returns CDR1 GTSNPN and CDR2 SVGIG (reference sequence). The CDR3 covers 13 residues. The CDR3 DNA reads TGTGCCTGGAGTGCCGGGACTCAAGGGTCCCAGCATTTT. It codes for CAWSAGTQGSQHF.

The V call is TRBV29-1, the J call TRBJ2-5; 9 bases fit TRBD1. CDR1 is SQVTM, CDR2 ANQGSEA, per germline. The CDR3 loop spans 12 amino acids. V gave up 4 bases and J gave up 5 bases; unmatched junction bases: 2. CDR3 sequence: CSVVQGAETQYF. The CDR3 DNA sequence: TGCAGCGTTGTACAGGGGGCCGAGACCCAGTACTTC.

The chain is built from TRBV21-1 and TRBJ2-3; TRBD2 was called by the table and not checked on the DNA. TRBV21-1 is flagged as a pseudogene. The CDR3 spans 15 residues. The CDR3 reads CASSPEVHGTDTQYF. Written as DNA, the CDR3 is TGTGCCAGCAGCCCCGAGGTCCACGGCACAGATACGCAGTATTTT.

The chain uses TRBV7-8 and TRBJ1-3, with 9 bases lining up with TRBD1. CDR3 length: 14 residues. Germline-derived CDR1 and CDR2 are SGHVS and FQNEAQ. V lost 5 bases to trimming and J lost 4 bases; unmatched junction nucleotides: 3. This chain's CDR3 is CASSPGTGGNTIYF. The CDR3 region has the DNA TGTGCCAGCAGCCCCGGGACAGGGGGAAACACCATATATTTT.